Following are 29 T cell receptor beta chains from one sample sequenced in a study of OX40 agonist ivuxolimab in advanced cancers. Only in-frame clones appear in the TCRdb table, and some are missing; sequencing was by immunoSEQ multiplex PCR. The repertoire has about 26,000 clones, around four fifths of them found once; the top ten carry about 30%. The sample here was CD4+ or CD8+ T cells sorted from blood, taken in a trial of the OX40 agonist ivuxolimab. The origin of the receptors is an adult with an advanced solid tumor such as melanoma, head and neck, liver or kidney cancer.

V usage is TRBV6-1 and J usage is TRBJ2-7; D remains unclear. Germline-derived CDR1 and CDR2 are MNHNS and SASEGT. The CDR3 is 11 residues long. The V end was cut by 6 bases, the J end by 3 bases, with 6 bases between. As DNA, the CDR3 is TGTGCCAGCAGGGATAACTACGAGCAGTACTTC. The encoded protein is CASRDNYEQYF.

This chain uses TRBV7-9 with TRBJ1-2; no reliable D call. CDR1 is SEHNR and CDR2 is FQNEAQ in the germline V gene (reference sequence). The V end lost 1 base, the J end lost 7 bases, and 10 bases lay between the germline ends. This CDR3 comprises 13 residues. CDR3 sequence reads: CASSLGPLAGYTF. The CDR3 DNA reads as TGTGCCAGCAGCTTAGGGCCGCTCGCTGGCTACACCTTC.

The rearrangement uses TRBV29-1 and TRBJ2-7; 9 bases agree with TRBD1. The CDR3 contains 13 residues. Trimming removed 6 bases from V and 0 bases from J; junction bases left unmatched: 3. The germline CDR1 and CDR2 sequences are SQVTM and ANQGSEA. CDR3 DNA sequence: TGCAGCGTCAGGACAGGGGCCTCCTACGAGCAGTACTTC. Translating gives CSVRTGASYEQYF.

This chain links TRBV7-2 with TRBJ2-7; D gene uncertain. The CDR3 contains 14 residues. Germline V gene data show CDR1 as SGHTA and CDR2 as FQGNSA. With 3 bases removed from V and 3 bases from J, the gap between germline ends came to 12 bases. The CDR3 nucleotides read TGTGCCAGCAGCTTCTTCTCTGGGGACTACGAGCAGTACTTC. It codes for CASSFFSGDYEQYF.

CDR3 loop: CASSLTSGRVADTQYF. In DNA form, the CDR3 reads TGTGCCAGCAGCTTAACTAGCGGGAGGGTGGCAGATACGCAGTATTTT. J is TRBJ2-3 and V is TRBV11-3, with 13 bases fitting TRBD2. Germline trimming cut 2 bases from V and 4 bases from J; bases unmatched to any gene: 3. The germline V gene encodes CDR1 SGHNT and CDR2 YENEEA. The CDR3 runs to 16 residues.

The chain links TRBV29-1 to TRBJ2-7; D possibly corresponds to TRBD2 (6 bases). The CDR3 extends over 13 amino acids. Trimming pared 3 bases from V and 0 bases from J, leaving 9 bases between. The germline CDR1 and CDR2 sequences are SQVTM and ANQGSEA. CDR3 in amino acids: CSVERENSYEQYF. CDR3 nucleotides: TGCAGCGTTGAGCGGGAAAACTCCTACGAGCAGTACTTC.

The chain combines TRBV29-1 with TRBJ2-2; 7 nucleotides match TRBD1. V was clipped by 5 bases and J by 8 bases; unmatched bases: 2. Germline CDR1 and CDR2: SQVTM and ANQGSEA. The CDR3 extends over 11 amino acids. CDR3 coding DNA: TGCAGCGTTCCCAGGGGGGGGGAGCTGTTTTTT. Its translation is CSVPRGGELFF.

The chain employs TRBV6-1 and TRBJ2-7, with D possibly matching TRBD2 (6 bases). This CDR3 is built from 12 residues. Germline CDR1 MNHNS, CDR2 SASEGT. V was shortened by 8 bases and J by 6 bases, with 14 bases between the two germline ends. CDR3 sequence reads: CASWGGGTEQYF. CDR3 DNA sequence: TGTGCCAGCTGGGGAGGTGGCACCGAGCAGTACTTC.

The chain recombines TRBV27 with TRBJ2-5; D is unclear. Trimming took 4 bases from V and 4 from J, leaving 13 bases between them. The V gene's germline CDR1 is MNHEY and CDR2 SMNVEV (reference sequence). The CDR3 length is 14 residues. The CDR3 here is CASSSLDIGETQYF. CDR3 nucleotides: TGTGCCAGCAGTTCTCTAGACATCGGAGAGACCCAGTACTTC.

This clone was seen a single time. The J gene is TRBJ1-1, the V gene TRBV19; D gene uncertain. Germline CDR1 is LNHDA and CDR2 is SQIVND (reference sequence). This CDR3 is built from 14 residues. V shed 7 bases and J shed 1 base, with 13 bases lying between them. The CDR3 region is CASTLGRWNTEAFF. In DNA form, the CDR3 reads TGTGCCAGTACCCTTGGCCGGTGGAACACTGAAGCTTTCTTT.

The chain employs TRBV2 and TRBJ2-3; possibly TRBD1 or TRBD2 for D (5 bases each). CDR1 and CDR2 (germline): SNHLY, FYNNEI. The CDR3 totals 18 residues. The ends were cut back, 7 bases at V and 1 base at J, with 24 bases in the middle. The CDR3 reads CASTPSGMGDRGTDTQYF. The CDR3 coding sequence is TGTGCCAGCACACCGAGTGGTATGGGGGATAGAGGCACAGATACGCAGTATTTT.

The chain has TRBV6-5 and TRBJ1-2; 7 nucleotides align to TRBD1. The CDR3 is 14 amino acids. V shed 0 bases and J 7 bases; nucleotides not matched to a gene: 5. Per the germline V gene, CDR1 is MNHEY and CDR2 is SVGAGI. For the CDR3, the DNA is TGTGCCAGCAGTTACTCAGGAACAGGGGTTGGCTACACCTTC. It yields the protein CASSYSGTGVGYTF.

The CDR3 protein is CASSLVTSPQGRTQYF. CDR3 DNA sequence: TGTGCCAGCAGCTTGGTGACCAGTCCCCAGGGACGGACGCAGTATTTT. This chain links TRBV11-3 with TRBJ2-3; perhaps D is TRBD1 or TRBD2 (5 bases each). This CDR3 region has 16 residues. The V gene's germline CDR1 is SGHNT and CDR2 YENEEA. V shed 3 bases and J shed 9 bases, with 22 bases lying between them.

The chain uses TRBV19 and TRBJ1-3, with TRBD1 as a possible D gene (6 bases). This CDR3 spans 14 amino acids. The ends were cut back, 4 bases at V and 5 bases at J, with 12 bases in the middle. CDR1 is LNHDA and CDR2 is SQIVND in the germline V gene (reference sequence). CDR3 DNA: TGTGCCAGTAGTAGCCGGGACACAAGAAACACCATATATTTT. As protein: CASSSRDTRNTIYF.

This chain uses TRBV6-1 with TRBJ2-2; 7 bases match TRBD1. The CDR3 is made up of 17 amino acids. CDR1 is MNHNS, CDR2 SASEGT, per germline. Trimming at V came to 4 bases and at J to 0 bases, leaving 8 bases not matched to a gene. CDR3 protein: CASSAYRGAANTGELFF. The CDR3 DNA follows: TGTGCCAGCAGTGCTTACAGGGGAGCAGCGAACACCGGGGAGCTGTTTTTT.

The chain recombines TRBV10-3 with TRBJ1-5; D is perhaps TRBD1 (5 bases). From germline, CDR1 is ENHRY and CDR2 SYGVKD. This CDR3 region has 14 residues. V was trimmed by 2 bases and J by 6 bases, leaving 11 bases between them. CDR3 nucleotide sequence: TGTGCCATCAGTGAGGGTCAGGGTAGTCAGCCCCAGCATTTT. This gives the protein CAISEGQGSQPQHF.

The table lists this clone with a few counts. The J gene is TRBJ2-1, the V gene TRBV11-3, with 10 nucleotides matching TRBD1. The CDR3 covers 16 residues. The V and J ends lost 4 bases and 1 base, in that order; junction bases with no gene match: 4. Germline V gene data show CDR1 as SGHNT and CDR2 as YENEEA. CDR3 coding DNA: TGTGCCAGCAGCTCCAGGACAGGGGGATCCTACAATGAGCAGTTCTTC. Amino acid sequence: CASSSRTGGSYNEQFF. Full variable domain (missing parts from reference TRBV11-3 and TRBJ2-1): EAGVVQSPRYKIIEKKQPVAFWCNPISGHNTLYWYLQNLGQGPELLIRYENEEAVDDSQLPKDRFSAERLKGVDSTLKIQPAELGDSAVYLCASSSRTGGSYNEQFFGPGTRLTVL.

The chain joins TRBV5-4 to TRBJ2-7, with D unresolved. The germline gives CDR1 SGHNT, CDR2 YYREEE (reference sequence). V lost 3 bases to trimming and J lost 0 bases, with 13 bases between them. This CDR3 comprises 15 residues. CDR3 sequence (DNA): TGTGCCAGCAGCTCGCCTGCGTCGAGCTCCTACGAGCAGTACTTC. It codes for CASSSPASSSYEQYF.

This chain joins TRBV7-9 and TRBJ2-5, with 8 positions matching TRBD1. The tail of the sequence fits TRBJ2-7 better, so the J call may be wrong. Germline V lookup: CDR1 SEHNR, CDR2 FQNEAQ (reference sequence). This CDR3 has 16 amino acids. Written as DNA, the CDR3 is TGTGCCAGCAGCCCCGTAGGCAGGGGGCAGATCTACGAGCAGTACTTC. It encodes CASSPVGRGQIYEQYF.

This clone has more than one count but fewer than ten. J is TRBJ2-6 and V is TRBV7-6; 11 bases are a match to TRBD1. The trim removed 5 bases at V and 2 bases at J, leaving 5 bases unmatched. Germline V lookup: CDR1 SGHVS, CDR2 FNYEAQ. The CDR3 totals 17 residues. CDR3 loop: CASSPGTGGAGANVLTF. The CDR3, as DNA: TGTGCCAGCAGCCCGGGGACAGGGGGGGCTGGGGCCAACGTCCTGACTTTC.

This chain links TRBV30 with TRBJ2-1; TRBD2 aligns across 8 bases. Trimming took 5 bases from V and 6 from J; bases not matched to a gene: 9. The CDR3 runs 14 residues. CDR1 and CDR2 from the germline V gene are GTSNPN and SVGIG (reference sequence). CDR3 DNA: TGTGCCTGGCAGGACGGGAGGGCCCTCAATGAGCAGTTCTTC. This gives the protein CAWQDGRALNEQFF. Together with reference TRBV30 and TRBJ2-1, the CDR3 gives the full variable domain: SQTIHQWPATLVQPVGSPLSLECTVEGTSNPNLYWYRQAAGRGLQLLFYSVGIGQISSEVPQNLSASRPQDRQFILSSKKLLLSDSGFYLCAWQDGRALNEQFFGPGTRLTVL.

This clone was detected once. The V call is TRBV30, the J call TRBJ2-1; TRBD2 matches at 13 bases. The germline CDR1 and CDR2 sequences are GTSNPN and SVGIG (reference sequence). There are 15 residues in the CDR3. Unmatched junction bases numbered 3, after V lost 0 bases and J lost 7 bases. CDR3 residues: CAWSVLAGGNNEQFF. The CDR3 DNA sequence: TGTGCCTGGAGTGTACTAGCGGGGGGGAATAATGAGCAGTTCTTC.

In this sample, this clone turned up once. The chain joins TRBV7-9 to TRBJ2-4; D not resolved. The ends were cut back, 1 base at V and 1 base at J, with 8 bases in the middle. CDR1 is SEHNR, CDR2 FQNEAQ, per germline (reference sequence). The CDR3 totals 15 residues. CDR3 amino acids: CASSLDGVAKNIQYF. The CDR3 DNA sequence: TGTGCCAGCAGCTTAGATGGTGTTGCCAAAAACATTCAGTACTTC.

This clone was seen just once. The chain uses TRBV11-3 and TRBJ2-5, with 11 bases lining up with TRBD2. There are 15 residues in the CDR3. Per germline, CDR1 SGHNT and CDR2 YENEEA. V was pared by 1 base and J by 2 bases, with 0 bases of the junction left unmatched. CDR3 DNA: TGTGCCAGCAGCTTAGGACTAGCGGGGCAAGAGACCCAGTACTTC. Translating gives CASSLGLAGQETQYF.

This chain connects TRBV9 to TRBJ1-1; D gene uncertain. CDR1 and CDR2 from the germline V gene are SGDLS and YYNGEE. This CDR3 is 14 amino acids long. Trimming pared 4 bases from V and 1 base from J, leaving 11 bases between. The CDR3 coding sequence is TGTGCCAGCAGCCCCCACGGGGAGAACACTGAAGCTTTCTTT. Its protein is CASSPHGENTEAFF.

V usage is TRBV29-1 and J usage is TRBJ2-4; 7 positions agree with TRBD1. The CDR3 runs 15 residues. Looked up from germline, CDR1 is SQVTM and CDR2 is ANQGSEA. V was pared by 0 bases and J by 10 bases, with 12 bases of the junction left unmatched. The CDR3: CSVEDPRDSEPIQYF. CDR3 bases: TGCAGCGTTGAAGATCCCAGGGACAGCGAGCCTATTCAGTACTTC.

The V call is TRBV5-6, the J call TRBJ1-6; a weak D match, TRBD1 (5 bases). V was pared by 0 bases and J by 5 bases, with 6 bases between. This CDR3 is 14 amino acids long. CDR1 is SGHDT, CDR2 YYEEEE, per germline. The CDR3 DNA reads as TGTGCCAGCAGCTTGGGAGGGGATAATTCACCCCTCCACTTT. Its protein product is CASSLGGDNSPLHF.

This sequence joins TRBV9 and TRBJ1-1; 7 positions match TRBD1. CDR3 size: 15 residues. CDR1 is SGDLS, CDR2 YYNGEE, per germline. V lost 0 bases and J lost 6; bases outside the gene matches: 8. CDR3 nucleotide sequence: TGTGCCAGCAGCGTAGGGTACAGGGGTGTCCCTGAAGCTTTCTTT. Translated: CASSVGYRGVPEAFF.

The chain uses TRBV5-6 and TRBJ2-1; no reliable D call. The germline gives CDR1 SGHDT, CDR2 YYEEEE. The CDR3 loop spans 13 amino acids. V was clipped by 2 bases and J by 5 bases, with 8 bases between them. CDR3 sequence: CASSFGTDNEQFF. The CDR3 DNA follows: TGTGCCAGCAGCTTTGGAACCGACAATGAGCAGTTCTTC.